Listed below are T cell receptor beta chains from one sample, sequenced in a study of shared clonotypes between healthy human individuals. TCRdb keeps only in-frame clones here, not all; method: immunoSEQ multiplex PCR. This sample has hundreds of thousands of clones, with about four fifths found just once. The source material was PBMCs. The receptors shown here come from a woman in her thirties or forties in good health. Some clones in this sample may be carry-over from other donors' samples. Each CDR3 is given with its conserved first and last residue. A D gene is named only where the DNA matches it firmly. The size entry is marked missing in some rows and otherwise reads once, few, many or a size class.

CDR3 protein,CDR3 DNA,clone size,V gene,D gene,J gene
CAWSTSRLTEAFF,TGTGCCTGGAGTACCTCCCGGTTAACTGAAGCTTTCTTT,NA,TRBV30,NA,TRBJ1-1
CASSRNLKEELFF,TGTGCCAGCAGCCGGAACCTAAAGGAGGAGCTGTTTTTT,NA,TRBV28,NA,TRBJ2-2
CASSLLDFGGAEQYF,TGCGCCAGCAGCTTGCTCGACTTCGGGGGGGCCGAGCAGTACTTC,NA,TRBV5-1,TRBD2,TRBJ2-7
CASSEWGTGGLNTEAFF,TGTGCCAGCAGTGAATGGGGGACAGGGGGCCTGAACACTGAAGCTTTCTTT,NA,TRBV25-1,TRBD1,TRBJ1-1
CASSDRWSNEQFF,TGTGCCAGCAGTGACCGGTGGTCAAACGAGCAGTTCTTC,NA,TRBV6-4,NA,TRBJ2-1
CASSPLASGYEQFF,TGTGCCAGCAGCCCTCTGGCCTCTGGCTATGAGCAGTTCTTC,NA,TRBV9,NA,TRBJ2-1
CASRRTSGSSTDTQYF,TGTGCCAGCAGGAGAACTTCAGGGTCTAGCACAGATACGCAGTATTTT,NA,TRBV14,NA,TRBJ2-3
CASSFRDSGQKLFF,TGTGCCAGCAGTTTCCGGGACAGTGGGCAAAAACTGTTTTTT,NA,TRBV28,TRBD1,TRBJ1-4
CASSRGYSGNTIYF,TGTGCCAGCAGTCGCGGGTACTCTGGAAACACCATATATTTT,few,TRBV2,NA,TRBJ1-3
CASSLTPDSTDTQYF,TGTGCCAGCAGCTTAACCCCCGACTCTACAGATACGCAGTATTTT,NA,TRBV7-3,NA,TRBJ2-3
CAWSVAMNTEAFF,TGTGCCTGGAGTGTTGCCATGAACACTGAAGCTTTCTTT,NA,TRBV30,NA,TRBJ1-1
CASRSGPPNEKLFF,TGTGCCAGCAGATCAGGGCCACCTAATGAAAAACTGTTTTTT,NA,TRBV28,NA,TRBJ1-4
CASSLRGGDYGYTF,TGCGCCAGCAGCTTGAGAGGGGGGGACTATGGCTACACCTTC,NA,TRBV5-1,NA,TRBJ1-2
CASSRIVGSSYEQYF,TGTGCCAGCAGCCGCATTGTAGGGAGCTCCTACGAGCAGTACTTC,NA,TRBV11-3,NA,TRBJ2-7
CASSQVVGTGNTIYF,TGCGCCAGCAGCCAAGTGGTAGGGACGGGAAACACCATATATTTT,once,TRBV4-1,NA,TRBJ1-3
CASSPPVGDHYEQYF,TGTGCCAGCTCACCACCGGTCGGGGACCACTACGAGCAGTACTTC,NA,TRBV18,NA,TRBJ2-7
CASASGNQETQYF,TGTGCCAGCGCGTCAGGGAATCAAGAGACCCAGTACTTC,few,TRBV11-2,NA,TRBJ2-5
CAWASGRAGETQYF,TGTGCCTGGGCTAGCGGGAGGGCCGGAGAGACCCAGTACTTC,NA,TRBV30,TRBD2,TRBJ2-5
CASSSWGGLSNQPQHF,TGTGCCAGCAGCTCCTGGGGGGGCCTTAGCAATCAGCCCCAGCATTTT,NA,TRBV7-2,NA,TRBJ1-5
CASSQAGTWDGYTF,TGCGCCAGCAGCCAAGCCGGGACTTGGGATGGCTACACCTTC,NA,TRBV4-1,NA,TRBJ1-2
CASSLYQETQYF,TGTGCCAGCAGTCTGTACCAAGAGACCCAGTACTTC,NA,TRBV2,NA,TRBJ2-5
CASSQEHASSYEQYF,TGTGCCAGCAGCCAAGAGCACGCTAGCTCCTACGAGCAGTACTTC,NA,TRBV4-2,NA,TRBJ2-7
CASSFPGQGSNEQFF,TGTGCCAGCAGTTTCCCGGGACAGGGTAGTAATGAGCAGTTCTTC,NA,TRBV28,TRBD1,TRBJ2-1
CASSQALAGGADTQYF,TGTGCCAGCAGCCAGGCCCTAGCGGGAGGGGCAGATACGCAGTATTTT,NA,TRBV7-6,TRBD2,TRBJ2-3
CASSELGGRGNTEAFF,TGTGCCAGCAGTGAATTGGGGGGTCGCGGGAACACTGAAGCTTTCTTT,few,TRBV6-1,NA,TRBJ1-1
CASSWNYGQETQYF,TGTGCCAGCAGCTGGAACTATGGACAAGAGACCCAGTACTTC,NA,TRBV7-9,NA,TRBJ2-5
CASSPDPSSGSFSNEQFF,TGTGCCAGCAGTCCCGACCCCTCGAGCGGGAGCTTTAGCAATGAGCAGTTCTTC,NA,TRBV28,TRBD2,TRBJ2-1
CASSPYWLAGVDDEQFF,TGTGCCAGCAGCCCTTATTGGCTAGCGGGGGTCGATGACGAGCAGTTCTTC,few,TRBV14,TRBD2,TRBJ2-1
CASSMSRVGSTEAFF,TGTGCCAGTAGTATGTCTAGGGTCGGGTCCACTGAAGCTTTCTTT,NA,TRBV19,NA,TRBJ1-1
CATGTYQPQHF,TGTGCCACAGGAACTTATCAGCCCCAGCATTTT,NA,TRBV28,NA,TRBJ1-5
CASSLGSGASVRTYNEQFF,TGTGCCAGCAGCTTAGGTAGCGGGGCGAGTGTACGGACTTACAATGAGCAGTTCTTC,NA,TRBV7-9,TRBD2,TRBJ2-1
CASSSLGTALTDTQYF,TGTGCCAGCAGTTCACTCGGGACCGCCCTCACAGATACGCAGTATTTT,NA,TRBV6-5,NA,TRBJ2-3
CSVGWGSNQPQHF,TGCAGCGTTGGATGGGGATCCAATCAGCCCCAGCATTTT,few,TRBV29-1,NA,TRBJ1-5
CASSLTGTGSDEQYF,TGTGCCAGCAGCCTAACTGGGACAGGGAGCGACGAGCAGTACTTC,once,TRBV5-8,TRBD1,TRBJ2-7
CASSLGTVTYEQYF,TGTGCCAGCAGCTTGGGGACAGTAACCTACGAGCAGTACTTC,once,TRBV7-9,TRBD1,TRBJ2-7
CASRHRDAIYEQYF,TGTGCCAGCAGACACCGGGACGCTATCTACGAGCAGTACTTC,NA,TRBV28,NA,TRBJ2-7
CASSPVQNHGYTF,TGTGCCAGCAGCCCCGTACAGAACCATGGCTACACCTTC,NA,TRBV7-2,NA,TRBJ1-2
CSVRDRGWETQYF,TGCAGCGTTAGGGACAGGGGGTGGGAGACCCAGTACTTC,NA,TRBV29-1,TRBD1,TRBJ2-5
CSVPHPPVNEQFF,TGCAGCGTTCCCCACCCCCCGGTCAATGAGCAGTTCTTC,NA,TRBV29-1,NA,TRBJ2-1
CASSLMGGYNEQFF,TGTGCCAGCAGCTTAATGGGGGGATACAATGAGCAGTTCTTC,NA,TRBV7-3,NA,TRBJ2-1